Sequencing of this T cell receptor beta chain was carried out in a study of T cell repertoires in cytomegalovirus infection. Study in general: Recently described HLA-C-restricted plus well-studied HLA-B-restricted CMV epitopes were used.

Germline V gives CDR1 SGHDT, CDR2 YYEEEE. This CDR3 region has 14 residues. Points from the study as a whole: Within the response measured ex vivo, HLA-C-restricted CMV-specific TCR beta clonotypes were dominant.

Comments on this clonotype: Its antigen is undetermined. A much larger clone sits a single nucleotide away, making a read error possible.

TCRdb re-called the reads with MiXCR, one entry per CDR3 protein. The repertoire has about 900,000 distinct CDR3 sequences, 30% to 40% of them found once; the top ten carry 10% to 15%. This sequence originates from a human donor in good health (CMV status not recorded). Some clones in this sample may be carry-over from other donors' samples. The sample in question was cultured CD8+ T cells from PBMCs, obtained from culture after CMV antigen stimulation. The rearrangement joins TRBV5-6 to TRBJ1-2; TRBD1 is a possible D gene (5 bases). The CDR3 loop reads CTSSLGRAVYGYTF. CDR3 nucleotide sequence: TGTACCAGCAGCTTGGGCAGGGCCGTCTATGGCTACACCTTC. Using reference TRBV5-6 and TRBJ1-2 for the parts outside the CDR3, the full variable domain is DAGVTQSPTHLIKTRGQQVTLRCSPKSGHDTVSWYQQALGQGPQFIFQYYEEEERQRGNFPDRFSGHQFPNYSSELNVNALLLGDSALYLCTSSLGRAVYGYTFGSGTRLTVV.